The 9 T cell receptor beta chains given below trace back to one sample, sequenced in a study of T cells in women clearing cervical HPV infection. Generated by immunoSEQ multiplex PCR, the TCRdb table keeps only in-frame clones and is missing some. The sample's table shows tens of thousands of clones. Sequences were obtained from blood buffy coat. Every receptor here comes from a woman between 18 and 75 years old with a cervical HPV16 infection that either progressed to CIN3+ or cleared (not recorded which).

To note about this clone: From the germline J gene comes the end of the CDR3, since the read stops 3 residues before it. This chain uses TRBV20-1 with TRBJ1-6; weak D call: TRBD1 (6 bases). V lost 2 bases to trimming and J lost 0 bases, with 23 bases between them. The CDR3 spans 20 residues. Germline V lookup: CDR1 DFQATT, CDR2 SNEGSKA (reference sequence). Incomplete CDR3 DNA: TGCAGTGCTAGAAAAACAGGGACGATTAACAGAGGCTCCTATAATTCACCC. Its protein product is CSARKTGTINRGSYNSP. The whole CDR3 reads CSARKTGTINRGSYNSPLHF.

CDR3 sequence reads: CASSLPAPYTSGSTRVYNEQFF. The CDR3 DNA, read in part, is TGCGCCAGCAGCTTGCCTGCGCCCTATACTAGCGGGAGCACTAGGGTATACAATGAG. The rearrangement links TRBV5-1 to TRBJ2-1; 11 bases map to TRBD2. The read comes to an end 3 residues before the CDR3 does, leaving the germline J gene to fill in the end. Germline V gives CDR1 SGHRS, CDR2 YFSETQ. Trimming removed 1 base from V and 4 bases from J; junction bases left unmatched: 22. The CDR3 covers 22 residues.

On this clone: The CDR3 end falls 3 residues outside the read, so it is completed with the germline J gene. V is TRBV19 and J is TRBJ1-5; 7 nucleotides match TRBD1. Germline V gene lookup returns CDR1 LNHDA and CDR2 SQIVND (reference sequence). This CDR3 contains 15 residues. J lost 9 bases, V lost 5 bases, and 13 bases had no gene match. The sequenced CDR3 bases are TGTGCCAGTAGTTACTCGGGACAGCGCCTCGGGCCC. The encoded protein is CASSYSGQRLGP. The complete CDR3 reads CASSYSGQRLGPQHF. The full variable domain, its missing parts supplied by reference TRBV19 and TRBJ1-5, is DGGITQSPKYLFRKEGQNVTLSCEQNLNHDAMYWYRQDPGQGLRLIYYSQIVNDFQKGDIAEGYSVSREKKESFPLTVTSAQKNPTAFYLCASSYSGQRLGPQHFGDGTRLSIL.

Comment on this clone: The CDR3 extends 3 residues past the end of the read, so its final part is completed from the germline J gene. The rearrangement uses TRBV19 and TRBJ2-2; D is unresolved. CDR3 length: 19 residues. The V gene's germline CDR1 is LNHDA and CDR2 SQIVND (reference sequence). CDR3 DNA, as far as it was read: TGTGCCAGTAGTACACCCAAGACGCCCTTAGCTCCCTATAATTCACCG. Residues: CASSTPKTPLAPYNSP. The whole CDR3 sequence is CASSTPKTPLAPYNSPLFF.

The covered CDR3 bases are TGTGCCAGCAGCCCCGAGAGACAGGGGAATTCACCC. Encoded protein: CASSPERQGNSP. In full, the CDR3 is CASSPERQGNSPLHF. V and J are TRBV7-9 and TRBJ1-6; 8 nucleotides align to TRBD1. The observed sequence ends 3 residues before the CDR3 terminus, with the missing tail filled in from the germline J gene. V was clipped by 5 bases and J by 7 bases; unmatched bases: 7. The CDR3 spans 15 residues. Germline CDR1 and CDR2: SEHNR and FQNEAQ (reference sequence).

Points on this clone: The DNA ends 3 residues before the CDR3 does, and the rest of the CDR3 is filled in from the germline J gene. The chain carries TRBV20-1 and TRBJ1-5, with 10 bases identical to TRBD1. CDR3 length equals 14 residues. From germline, CDR1 is DFQATT and CDR2 SNEGSKA (reference sequence). The V gene end was trimmed by 6 bases and the J gene end by 9 bases; junction bases not matched to a gene: 11. CDR3 bases read: TGCAGTGCCCCGGGACAGGGGTCCTCAGGGCCC. Residues: CSAPGQGSSGP. In full, the CDR3 is CSAPGQGSSGPQHF.

In regard to this clone: The CDR3 extends 3 residues past the end of the read, so its final part is completed from the germline J gene. This rearrangement joins TRBV6-2 or TRBV6-3 to TRBJ2-7, with 8 bases aligning to TRBD2. Per the germline V gene, CDR1 is MNHEY and CDR2 is SVGEGT. Germline trimming cut 6 bases from V and 3 bases from J; bases unmatched to any gene: 4. The CDR3 has 13 residues. CDR3 bases read: TGTGCCAGCAGACCCAGCGGGAGCTACGAG. Translation gives CASRPSGSYE. The CDR3 in full is CASRPSGSYEQYF.

A remark on this clone: Read data end 3 residues before the CDR3 end; the end is taken from the germline J gene. The V call is TRBV10-3, the J call TRBJ2-7, with 7 bases identical to TRBD1. Germline V lookup: CDR1 ENHRY, CDR2 SYGVKD. V lost 3 bases and J lost 3; bases outside the gene matches: 5. The CDR3 is made up of 14 amino acids. CDR3 residues: CAISDPDRVYEQYF. The sequenced CDR3 bases are TGTGCCATCAGTGACCCCGACAGGGTCTACGAG.

Turning to this clone: The CDR3 extends 3 residues past the end of the read, so its final part is completed from the germline J gene. This chain connects TRBV11-1 to TRBJ1-2; TRBD1 might be the D (6 bases). The CDR3 consists of 13 residues. Germline CDR1 is SGHAT and CDR2 is FQDESV (reference sequence). V lost 5 bases and J 7 bases, leaving 14 bases between the germline ends. Partial CDR3 DNA: TGTGCCAGCAGCCCAAGGGGGATCGGTGGC. It translates to CASSPRGIGG. The complete CDR3 reads CASSPRGIGGYTF.